This TCR beta chain was identified in a study of tumor and adjacent non-tumor tissue in lung cancer. Turning to the study itself: Aged about 30 to 76 years, patients included fewer than 11 men and about five women with stage I to III disease.

In germline, CDR1 is DFQATT, CDR2 SNEGSKA (reference sequence). This CDR3 contains 12 residues. This clonotype was recorded only once. One end of the junction is discordant with germline, which a read error may explain. A modified ARM-PCR protocol with three rounds of nested PCR amplified TCRbeta. In TCRdb, the multiplex PCR reads were re-called with MiXCR into one record per CDR3 protein. This sample has tens of thousands of distinct CDR3 sequences, with about three quarters found just once. The template was RNA from unsorted bulk tissue. This clonotype originated in a woman aged 45-65 years with non-small cell lung cancer. The sequenced sample was lung tumor tissue. This sequence joins TRBV20-1 and TRBJ2-7; D possibly corresponds to TRBD1 (5 bases). DNA for the CDR3: TGCAGTGATAGAGATGTCAGGGACGAGCAGTACTTC. This gives the protein CSDRDVRDEQYF.